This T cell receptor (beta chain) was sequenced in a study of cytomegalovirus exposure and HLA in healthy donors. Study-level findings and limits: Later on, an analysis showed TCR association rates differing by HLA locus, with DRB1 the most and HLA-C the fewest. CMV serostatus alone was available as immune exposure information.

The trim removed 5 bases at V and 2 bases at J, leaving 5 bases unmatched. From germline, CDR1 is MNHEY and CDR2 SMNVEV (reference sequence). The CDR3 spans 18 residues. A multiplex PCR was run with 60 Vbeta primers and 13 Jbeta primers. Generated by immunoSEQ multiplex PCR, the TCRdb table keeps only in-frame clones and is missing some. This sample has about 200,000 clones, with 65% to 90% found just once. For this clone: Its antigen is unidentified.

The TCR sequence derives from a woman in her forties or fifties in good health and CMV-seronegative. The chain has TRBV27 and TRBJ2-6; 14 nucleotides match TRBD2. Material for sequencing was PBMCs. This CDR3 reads CASSPPGLAGAGANVLTF. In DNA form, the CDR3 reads TGTGCCAGCAGTCCCCCGGGACTAGCGGGAGCTGGGGCCAACGTCCTGACTTTC.